Below are 12 T cell receptor beta chains sequenced from a single sample in a study of CD8 T cells in Susac syndrome. RNA amounts of about 0.45 to 1 ug underwent reverse transcription with random hexamers. TCRdb recomputed calls from the immunoSEQ multiplex PCR reads with MiXCR, one row per CDR3 protein. The sample has 200,000 or so distinct CDR3 sequences; nearly 95% are singletons. Sample: CD4+ T cells from PBMCs. The receptors come from a human donor with multiple sclerosis.

The chain recombines TRBV6-6 with TRBJ2-2; weak D call: TRBD2 (6 bases). The CDR3 totals 15 residues. In germline, CDR1 is MNHNY, CDR2 SVGAGI (reference sequence). The V end lost 5 bases, the J end lost 1 base, and 11 bases lay between the germline ends. The CDR3 here is CASSAGTLNTGELFF. The CDR3 DNA is TGTGCCAGCAGTGCCGGGACTTTGAACACCGGGGAGCTGTTTTTT.

The chain links TRBV30 to TRBJ2-1, with 7 bases lining up with TRBD2. The CDR3 length is 15 residues. Germline-derived CDR1 and CDR2 are GTSNPN and SVGIG (reference sequence). The V and J ends lost 0 bases and 4 bases, in that order; junction bases with no gene match: 6. For the CDR3, the DNA is TGTGCCTGGAGTGTACGGCTAGCGGTTTACAATGAGCAGTTCTTC. Translation gives CAWSVRLAVYNEQFF. The variable domain in full, with the rest retrieved from reference TRBV30 and TRBJ2-1, is SQTIHQWPATLVQPVGSPLSLECTVEGTSNPNLYWYRQAAGRGLQLLFYSVGIGQISSEVPQNLSASRPQDRQFILSSKKLLLSDSGFYLCAWSVRLAVYNEQFFGPGTRLTVL.

The chain recombines TRBV3-1 with TRBJ1-2; 7 bases match TRBD1. CDR1 is LGHDT and CDR2 is YNNKEL in the germline V gene (reference sequence). V lost 4 bases to trimming and J lost 0 bases; unmatched junction nucleotides: 5. This CDR3 is 15 amino acids long. CDR3 nucleotide sequence: TGTGCCAGCAGCCTCCTACAGGGGTCTAACTATGGCTACACCTTC. This sequence encodes CASSLLQGSNYGYTF. The full variable domain, completed using reference TRBV3-1 and TRBJ1-2, is DTAVSQTPKYLVTQMGNDKSIKCEQNLGHDTMYWYKQDSKKFLKIMFSYNNKELIINETVPNRFSPKSPDKAHLNLHINSLELGDSAVYFCASSLLQGSNYGYTFGSGTRLTVV.

The rearrangement links TRBV20-1 to TRBJ1-1; unclear D gene. The CDR3 runs to 14 residues. Germline V gene data show CDR1 as DFQATT and CDR2 as SNEGSKA (reference sequence). Trimming left V 5 bases short and J 5 bases short, with 18 bases between. CDR3 amino acids: CSAVTSTTRTEAFF. In DNA form, the CDR3 reads TGCAGTGCTGTAACGTCTACGACGAGAACTGAAGCTTTCTTT.

This chain joins TRBV30 and TRBJ2-1; D is undetermined. This CDR3 spans 11 amino acids. V shed 2 bases and J shed 15 bases, with 14 bases lying between them. CDR1 is GTSNPN and CDR2 is SVGIG in the germline V gene (reference sequence). The CDR3 protein is CAWSNTLPPFF. The CDR3 DNA sequence: TGTGCCTGGAGTAACACGCTTCCACCGTTCTTC.

This rearrangement joins TRBV9 to TRBJ2-5; no reliable D call. Germline V gene sequence: CDR1 SGDLS, CDR2 YYNGEE. Deletions cut 5 bases from V and 5 bases from J, with 7 bases between. The CDR3 consists of 11 residues. The chain's CDR3 is CASSVSETQYF. In nucleotides, the CDR3 is TGTGCCAGCAGTGTCTCTGAGACCCAGTACTTC.

The rearrangement joins TRBV7-2 to TRBJ2-4; a possible D gene is TRBD2 (7 bases). Per the germline V gene, CDR1 is SGHTA and CDR2 is FQGNSA. V lost 5 bases, J lost 0 bases, and 14 bases lay in between. The CDR3 consists of 16 residues. CDR3 in amino acids: CASSPLGGGAKNIQYF. DNA for the CDR3: TGTGCCAGCAGCCCTTTAGGGGGGGGAGCCAAAAACATTCAGTACTTC.

V and J are TRBV3-1 and TRBJ1-2, with D unclear. The CDR3 consists of 13 residues. Germline V lookup: CDR1 LGHDT, CDR2 YNNKEL (reference sequence). Trimming cost V 0 bases and J 3 bases, with 5 bases left between them. The CDR3: CASSQETYYGYTF. The DNA of the CDR3 is TGTGCCAGCAGCCAAGAGACCTACTATGGCTACACCTTC.

The sample holds one count of this clonotype. This chain links TRBV30 with TRBJ2-5; D might be TRBD2 (6 bases). Trimming pared 2 bases from V and 1 base from J, leaving 8 bases between. The germline V gene encodes CDR1 GTSNPN and CDR2 SVGIG (reference sequence). CDR3 size: 13 residues. In DNA, the CDR3 is TGTGCCTGGAGTCGGAGGGCCCAAGAGACCCAGTACTTC. It is translated as CAWSRRAQETQYF.

The rearrangement uses TRBV20-1 and TRBJ1-2; TRBD1 aligns across 7 bases. The germline V gene encodes CDR1 DFQATT and CDR2 SNEGSKA (reference sequence). The CDR3 is made up of 12 amino acids. Germline trimming cut 6 bases from V and 8 bases from J; bases unmatched to any gene: 9. Here the CDR3 reads CSAPYDRDGYTF. DNA for the CDR3: TGCAGTGCACCATATGACAGGGACGGCTACACCTTC.

The J gene is TRBJ2-5, the V gene TRBV7-2, with D possibly being TRBD2 (7 bases). From germline, CDR1 is SGHTA and CDR2 FQGNSA. The V end lost 2 bases, the J end lost 6 bases, and 16 bases lay between the germline ends. The length of the CDR3 is 15 residues. In nucleotides, the CDR3 is TGTGCCAGCAGCTTATCGGGGGGCTTCAGCCAGACCCAGTACTTC. Residues: CASSLSGGFSQTQYF.

The rearrangement joins TRBV20-1 to TRBJ1-1; weak D call: TRBD1 (5 bases). Germline assignment: CDR1 DFQATT and CDR2 SNEGSKA (reference sequence). V dropped 6 bases and J dropped 0 bases, with 11 bases sitting between them. CDR3 length: 13 amino acids. CDR3 residues: CSASGRVNTEAFF. The CDR3 nucleotides read TGCAGTGCGTCGGGACGGGTGAACACTGAAGCTTTCTTT.